Listed below are T cell receptor beta chains from one sample, sequenced in a study of T cell responses to AZD1222 COVID-19 vaccine. Generated by immunoSEQ multiplex PCR, the TCRdb table keeps only in-frame clones and is missing some. This table has over 100,000 clones, around 87% appearing once. Sequenced here: peripheral blood, sampled on day 0 of AZD1222 vaccination. Receptor source: an adult in good health. The CDR3 runs from the conserved cysteine through the conserved F or W. The D gene is left open where the match is weak. Some rows mark clone size as missing; the rest say once, few, many or name a class of expanded clone.

TRBJ2-2	.	13	.	TRBV2	TGTGCCAGCAGCATACAGGGTACCGGGGAGCTGTTTTTT	CASSIQGTGELFF
TRBJ2-5	.	15	TRBD1	TRBV7-2	TGTGCCAGCAGCTTAGTGGGGACAGGATTGGAGACCCAGTACTTC	CASSLVGTGLETQYF
TRBJ1-1	.	15	TRBD1	TRBV5-4	TGTGCCAGCAGCCCCGACAGGGTTGTTAACACTGAAGCTTTCTTT	CASSPDRVVNTEAFF
TRBJ1-6	.	20	TRBD1	TRBV4-2	TGTGCCAGCAGCCCCCACCCCGGGACAGGGGGCGAGGGGACTCATTCACCCCTCCACTTT	CASSPHPGTGGEGTHSPLHF
TRBJ2-1	.	14	.	TRBV9	TGTGCCAGCAGCGTACAGGGGTCATACAATGAGCAGTTCTTC	CASSVQGSYNEQFF
TRBJ2-7	.	15	.	TRBV2	TGTGCCAGCACTTCATCCGGGACGGGACCTTACGAGCAGTACTTC	CASTSSGTGPYEQYF
TRBJ2-5	.	15	TRBD1	TRBV28	TGTGCCAGTAACGAACAGGGGACGCCCCAAGAGACCCAGTACTTC	CASNEQGTPQETQYF
TRBJ1-2	few	14	TRBD1	TRBV19	TGTGCCAGTAGTCGGGACAGTGGGCCTTATGGCTACACCTTC	CASSRDSGPYGYTF
TRBJ1-5	.	13	.	TRBV19	TGTGCCAGCTCCGGGGGGGGGAGCGGGCCCCAGCATTTT	CASSGGGSGPQHF
TRBJ2-7	.	15	TRBD2	TRBV5-4	TGTGCCAGCAGCCGACTAGCGGGGGAGTCCTACGAGCAGTACTTC	CASSRLAGESYEQYF
TRBJ1-4	.	14	TRBD1	TRBV5-1	TGCGCCAGCAGCACCGGGACAGGCGGTGAAAAACTGTTTTTT	CASSTGTGGEKLFF
TRBJ1-1	.	13	TRBD1	TRBV7-9	TGTGCCAGCAGCCATGGACAGGGACCTAAAGCTTTCTTT	CASSHGQGPKAFF
TRBJ1-2	.	13	TRBD1	TRBV29-1	TGCAGCGTCGGACAGGGCTACCTCTATGGCTACACCTTC	CSVGQGYLYGYTF
TRBJ1-5	once	16	.	TRBV2	TGTGCCAGCAGTGGGATTACAGGGCTACTCAATCAGCCCCAGCATTTT	CASSGITGLLNQPQHF
TRBJ1-5	once	16	TRBD1	TRBV5-6	TGTGCCAGCAGCTTTGGGACAGGGGAGCCCAATCAGCCCCAGCATTTT	CASSFGTGEPNQPQHF
TRBJ1-1	.	12	.	TRBV30	TGTGCCTGGAGGGGCGGCGGCACTGAAGCTTTCTTT	CAWRGGGTEAFF
TRBJ1-5	.	15	.	TRBV9	TGTGCCAGCAGCCCGGAGGACCACTCCTTATCGCCCCAGCATTTT	CASSPEDHSLSPQHF
TRBJ1-5	.	17	TRBD1	TRBV6-2/TRBV6-3	TGTGCCAGCAGTTACCCAGGGACAGGGGGCAGAAATCAGCCCCAGCATTTT	CASSYPGTGGRNQPQHF
TRBJ2-3	once	15	TRBD2	TRBV5-1	TGCGCCAGCAGACGACTAGCGGGGGTCACAGATACGCAGTATTTT	CASRRLAGVTDTQYF
TRBJ1-5	.	12	.	TRBV12-3/TRBV12-4	TGTGCCAGCAGTTCTCTATGGCAGCCCCAGCATTTT	CASSSLWQPQHF
TRBJ2-1	.	17	.	TRBV11-2	TGTGCCAGCAGCTTAGATATCGTCGGGGGATCCTACAATGAGCAGTTCTTC	CASSLDIVGGSYNEQFF
TRBJ2-1	.	16	TRBD2	TRBV24-1	TGTGCCACCAGTGATTTGACTAGCGGGAGGTCGGCGGAGCAGTTCTTC	CATSDLTSGRSAEQFF
TRBJ2-7	.	15	.	TRBV7-2	TGTGCCAGCAGCTCTAGGGCGGCATACCAACCCGAGCAGTACTTC	CASSSRAAYQPEQYF
TRBJ1-1	.	14	.	TRBV7-2	TGTGCCAGCAGCACGGGTGGGAGGAACACTGAAGCTTTCTTT	CASSTGGRNTEAFF
TRBJ2-2	.	14	TRBD2	TRBV4-1	TGCGCCAGCAAGGGAGGGTTTGGCACCGGGGAGCTGTTTTTT	CASKGGFGTGELFF
TRBJ1-1	.	14	.	TRBV7-3	TGTGCCAGCAGCTTAACGGGCGGCGACACTGAAGCTTTCTTT	CASSLTGGDTEAFF
TRBJ2-7	.	12	.	TRBV12-3/TRBV12-4	TGTGCCAGCAGTCACCCAAGCACCGAGCAGTACTTC	CASSHPSTEQYF
TRBJ1-1	.	13	.	TRBV25-1	TGTGCCAGCAGTGAATCCTCCCTCGGGGGAGCTTTCTTT	CASSESSLGGAFF
TRBJ2-7	once	11	.	TRBV20-1	TGCAGTGCTAGATCCACCTACGAGCAGTACTTC	CSARSTYEQYF
TRBJ1-2	.	13	TRBD1	TRBV28	TGTGCCAGCACCCCGACAGGGAGGAGTGGCTACACCTTC	CASTPTGRSGYTF
TRBJ2-1	.	15	TRBD2	TRBV19	TGTGCCAGTACGGCTAGCGGGAGGCTCGACAATGAGCAGTTCTTC	CASTASGRLDNEQFF
TRBJ2-5	.	12	.	TRBV3-1/TRBV3-2	TGTGCCAGCAGCCAAGAAACCCAGACCCAGTACTTC	CASSQETQTQYF
TRBJ1-5	.	12	.	TRBV6-2/TRBV6-3	TGTGCCAGCAGTTCAGGGGTTCAGCCCCAGCATTTT	CASSSGVQPQHF
TRBJ1-5	.	16	.	TRBV30	TGTGCCTGGAGTCCAGGGACACCCTATAGCAATCAGCCCCAGCATTTT	CAWSPGTPYSNQPQHF
TRBJ2-1	.	14	.	TRBV5-1	TGCGCCAGCAGCTTCTCAAGTCAGGGGAATGAGCAGTTCTTC	CASSFSSQGNEQFF
TRBJ2-1	.	13	TRBD1	TRBV6-5	TGTGCCAGCAGGGGACAGGGCAGGGATGAGCAGTTCTTC	CASRGQGRDEQFF
TRBJ1-1	few	15	.	TRBV5-1	TGCGCCAGCAGCTTGGACAGTTTATCGATCGGAGAAGCTTTCTTT	CASSLDSLSIGEAFF
TRBJ2-7	.	15	TRBD2	TRBV30	TGTGCCTGGAGTAACCGCCGACCGGGGGGATCCGAGCAGTACTTC	CAWSNRRPGGSEQYF
TRBJ2-2	.	16	.	TRBV6-5	TGTGCCAGCAGTTACATTAGAGCGTCGGTGTCCGGGGAGCTGTTTTTT	CASSYIRASVSGELFF
TRBJ2-3	.	15	.	TRBV5-1	TGCGCCAGCAGCTCCGGGGGCCACTCCACAGATACGCAGTATTTT	CASSSGGHSTDTQYF
TRBJ2-2	.	15	.	TRBV11-2	TGTGCCAGCAGCTTAGTCAGGATCCGAGCCGGGGAGCTGTTTTTT	CASSLVRIRAGELFF
TRBJ1-1	.	12	.	TRBV30	TGTGCCTGGAGTCTGTCCCGGGGGTACGCTTTCTTT	CAWSLSRGYAFF
TRBJ2-5	.	13	.	TRBV7-6	TGTGCCAGCAGCCCGACCTACCAAGAGACCCAGTACTTC	CASSPTYQETQYF
TRBJ2-7	.	17	TRBD1	TRBV19	TGTGCCAGTAGTATAGGCCCCCCCCACAGGGGTAACGACGAGCAGTACTTC	CASSIGPPHRGNDEQYF
TRBJ1-2	.	13	TRBD1	TRBV5-1	TGCGCCAGCAGCGGGGACAGGGGGCATGGCTACACCTTC	CASSGDRGHGYTF
TRBJ1-1	.	12	TRBD1	TRBV4-2	TGTGCCAGCAGCCACCGACAGGGGGAAGCTTTCTTT	CASSHRQGEAFF
TRBJ2-7	.	12	.	TRBV29-1	TGCAGCGTTGAGTCCAGGGCCTACGAGCAGTACTTC	CSVESRAYEQYF
TRBJ1-1	.	19	TRBD1	TRBV6-1	TGTGCCAGCAGTGAATTCCCCCGGGGACAGTCCTACATGAACACTGAAGCTTTCTTT	CASSEFPRGQSYMNTEAFF
TRBJ1-2	.	16	TRBD1	TRBV4-1	TGCGCCAGCAGCCAAGGTCCCGGGACAGGGGATTATGGCTACACCTTC	CASSQGPGTGDYGYTF
TRBJ1-2	.	20	TRBD1	TRBV6-6	TGTGCCAGCAGTCTTGGCCTTAGACAGGGGGCCCACTCAGCTAACTATGGCTACACCTTC	CASSLGLRQGAHSANYGYTF
TRBJ2-7	.	14	.	TRBV7-9	TGTGCCAGCGGGGGGTCGGAACCTCCCTACGAGCAGTACTTC	CASGGSEPPYEQYF
TRBJ2-5	.	15	TRBD1	TRBV9	TGTGCCAGCAGCCCAAGACAGGGGATACAAGAGACCCAGTACTTC	CASSPRQGIQETQYF
TRBJ1-4	.	17	.	TRBV6-2/TRBV6-3	TGTGCCAGCAGTCCGCCCATCGGACAGAGAATAAATGAAAAACTGTTTTTT	CASSPPIGQRINEKLFF
TRBJ2-5	.	15	TRBD2	TRBV2	TGTGCCAGCAGTGCGTCGCGGGGGGCTCAAGAGACCCAGTACTTC	CASSASRGAQETQYF
TRBJ1-1	.	13	.	TRBV19	TGTGCCAGTAGTATAAGGAGGAACACTGAAGCTTTCTTT	CASSIRRNTEAFF